The 20 T cell receptor beta chains given below trace back to one sample, sequenced in a study of PD-1 blockade in classical Hodgkin lymphoma. Clones were sequenced by immunoSEQ multiplex PCR, and TCRdb holds only the in-frame ones, with some missing. The sample carries almost 30,000 clones, 80% to 90% recorded once. Time point described: cycle 4 day 1 (C4D1), after more than five weeks of nivolumab. All trial patients relapsed after autologous stem cell transplantation. Isolation of CD4+ T cells from thawed PBMCs was performed by magnetic negative selection. The specimen comprised CD4+ T cells from blood, sampled before the fourth cycle of nivolumab. These receptors were obtained from a human donor with classical Hodgkin lymphoma.

The gene calls are TRBV6-5 and TRBJ1-1; D perhaps matches TRBD1 (6 bases). The length of the CDR3 is 13 residues. Germline lookup yields CDR1 MNHEY and CDR2 SVGAGI. V was trimmed by 8 bases and J by 4 bases, leaving 14 bases between them. The CDR3 DNA is TGTGCCAGCGGATTCACAGGGAGCACTGAAGCTTTCTTT. This gives the protein CASGFTGSTEAFF.

The chain carries TRBV6-6 and TRBJ2-2; maybe TRBD2 (5 bases). This CDR3 is 13 amino acids long. V shed 8 bases and J shed 1 base, with 8 bases lying between them. The germline V gene has CDR1 MNHNY and CDR2 SVGAGI (reference sequence). The CDR3 sequence: CASEGRNTGELFF. In DNA, the CDR3 is TGTGCCAGCGAAGGGAGGAACACCGGGGAGCTGTTTTTT.

This clone is a singleton in its sample. The gene calls are TRBV11-2 and TRBJ2-2; D is perhaps TRBD1 (6 bases). Deletions cut 6 bases from V and 7 bases from J, with 12 bases between. The CDR3 has 13 residues. From germline, CDR1 is SGHAT and CDR2 FQNNGV. In DNA, the CDR3 is TGTGCCAGCAGAGGACAGCTAGGCGGGGAGCTGTTTTTT. Amino acid sequence: CASRGQLGGELFF.

This clone was detected only a few times. The chain employs TRBV6-6 and TRBJ1-6; D call uncertain. Trimming cost V 2 bases and J 7 bases, with 3 bases left between them. This CDR3 is 12 amino acids long. Germline lookup yields CDR1 MNHNY and CDR2 SVGAGI (reference sequence). This CDR3 reads CASSYQNSPLHF. The CDR3 region has the DNA TGTGCCAGCAGTTACCAGAATTCACCCCTCCACTTT.

V is TRBV11-2 and J is TRBJ2-3; 13 bases map to TRBD2. Germline V gene lookup returns CDR1 SGHAT and CDR2 FQNNGV. The CDR3 runs 17 residues. Germline trimming cut 3 bases from V and 2 bases from J; bases unmatched to any gene: 5. The CDR3 protein is CASSLTSGGINTDTQYF. In nucleotides, the CDR3 is TGTGCCAGCAGCTTGACTAGCGGGGGGATAAACACAGATACGCAGTATTTT.

This chain connects TRBV2 to TRBJ2-1, with 14 bases fitting TRBD2. Germline V CDR1 and CDR2: SNHLY, FYNNEI. The CDR3 is 18 residues long. Trimming at V came to 4 bases and at J to 6 bases, leaving 11 bases not matched to a gene. CDR3 sequence: CASSATMTSGGAFNEQFF. CDR3 DNA: TGTGCCAGCAGTGCGACCATGACTAGCGGGGGGGCCTTCAATGAGCAGTTCTTC.

This clone was detected once. This chain uses TRBV2 with TRBJ1-4; D may be TRBD1 (5 bases). Germline CDR1 and CDR2: SNHLY and FYNNEI. The CDR3 sequence is 11 residues long. Trimming took 8 bases from V and 7 from J, leaving 8 bases between them. The DNA for the CDR3 is TGTGCCAGCGCCAGGGTTGAAAAACTGTTTTTT. It codes for CASARVEKLFF.

In nucleotides, the CDR3 is TGTGCCAGCAGCTTAGCGCTAGGGCTGGAAGCTTTCTTT. Protein: CASSLALGLEAFF. This chain joins TRBV7-8 and TRBJ1-1; no clear D gene. This CDR3 is built from 13 residues. With 0 bases removed from V and 8 bases from J, the gap between germline ends came to 10 bases. CDR1 SGHVS and CDR2 FQNEAQ come from the germline V gene.

This clone was counted once. This sequence joins TRBV6-5 and TRBJ1-1; no reliable D call. Trimming stripped 8 bases from V and 3 bases from J, with 7 bases between. CDR3 length: 11 amino acids. Germline V gene data show CDR1 as MNHEY and CDR2 as SVGAGI. The CDR3 reads CASGGDTEAFF. The CDR3 nucleotides read TGTGCCAGCGGCGGAGACACTGAAGCTTTCTTT.

The rearrangement uses TRBV5-1 and TRBJ2-1; 10 nucleotides agree with TRBD1. The CDR3 runs 16 residues. J lost 2 bases, V lost 0 bases, and 2 bases had no gene match. Per the germline V gene, CDR1 is SGHRS and CDR2 is YFSETQ. CDR3 bases: TGCGCCAGCAGCTTGGAGGGACAGGGGACCTACAATGAGCAGTTCTTC. This sequence encodes CASSLEGQGTYNEQFF.

CDR3 DNA sequence: TGTGCCAGCAGCTTGGGAGTTAACTATGGCTACACCTTC. It specifies CASSLGVNYGYTF. The chain joins TRBV5-5 to TRBJ1-2; D unclear. The germline V and J ends were trimmed by 0 bases and 1 base, with 4 bases remaining between them. This CDR3 is built from 13 residues. In germline, CDR1 is SGHKS, CDR2 YYEKEE (reference sequence).

DNA of the CDR3: TGTGCCAGCAGCCAAAATAACTATGGCTACACCTTC. Translating it yields CASSQNNYGYTF. The chain carries TRBV7-9 and TRBJ1-2; D gene unclear. This CDR3 is 12 amino acids long. V was shortened by 5 bases and J by 1 base, with 5 bases between the two germline ends. The germline V gene encodes CDR1 SEHNR and CDR2 FQNEAQ (reference sequence).

This clone appeared a few times. This rearrangement joins TRBV27 to TRBJ1-2; D uncertain. The CDR3 loop spans 13 amino acids. V dropped 0 bases and J dropped 8 bases, with 10 bases sitting between them. From germline, CDR1 is MNHEY and CDR2 SMNVEV (reference sequence). The CDR3 DNA reads as TGTGCCAGCAGTTTATCCATTATAGGCGGCTACACCTTC. This gives the protein CASSLSIIGGYTF.

This chain joins TRBV5-1 and TRBJ1-4, with a weak D call TRBD1 (5 bases). The CDR3 consists of 17 residues. Trimming shortened V by 0 bases and J by 4 bases, and 16 bases separated the two germline ends. The germline CDR1 and CDR2 sequences are SGHRS and YFSETQ. DNA of the CDR3: TGCGCCAGCAGCTTGGTAGGGTCAGGGAGGATTAATGAAAAACTGTTTTTT. The encoded protein is CASSLVGSGRINEKLFF.

The chain joins TRBV6-5 to TRBJ2-6; 7 nucleotides match TRBD1. Trimming took 4 bases from V and 2 from J; bases not matched to a gene: 2. The length of the CDR3 is 15 residues. Germline V gene data show CDR1 as MNHEY and CDR2 as SVGAGI. CDR3 protein: CASSSTGTGANVLTF. The CDR3 DNA follows: TGTGCCAGCAGTTCGACAGGGACTGGGGCCAACGTCCTGACTTTC.

The V and J genes are TRBV6-6 and TRBJ2-1; no firm D call. Germline lookup yields CDR1 MNHNY and CDR2 SVGAGI (reference sequence). Trimming removed 6 bases from V and 3 bases from J, with 9 bases in between. This CDR3 contains 13 residues. The CDR3 DNA reads TGTGCCAGCAGCCCCGACAACTACAATGAGCAGTTCTTC. It codes for CASSPDNYNEQFF.

The chain couples TRBV2 to TRBJ1-5; D uncertain. The V end was cut by 2 bases, the J end by 0 bases, with 5 bases between. In germline, CDR1 is SNHLY, CDR2 FYNNEI. This CDR3 region has 14 residues. The CDR3 spells CASSETYSNQPQHF. The CDR3 DNA reads TGTGCCAGCAGTGAAACATATAGCAATCAGCCCCAGCATTTT.

CDR3 in amino acids: CASSRPGTGRAFF. The CDR3 coding sequence is TGCGCCAGCAGCCGACCGGGGACAGGGAGAGCTTTCTTT. The V call is TRBV4-1, the J call TRBJ1-1; the match to TRBD1 covers 9 bases. V shed 4 bases, J shed 10 bases, and the junction held 7 bases outside the gene matches. This CDR3 contains 13 residues. Looked up from germline, CDR1 is MGHRA and CDR2 is YSYEKL.

This chain joins TRBV7-8 and TRBJ1-3; weak D call: TRBD1 (5 bases). Germline V lookup: CDR1 SGHVS, CDR2 FQNEAQ. The CDR3 is 16 amino acids. V shed 1 base and J shed 1 base, with 11 bases lying between them. The CDR3 protein is CASSLVRRVSGNTIYF. The CDR3, as DNA: TGTGCCAGCAGCTTAGTCCGCAGGGTTTCTGGAAACACCATATATTTT.

This clone appeared a single time. The CDR3 sequence: CASSQGGTSGANVLTF. CDR3 bases: TGCGCCAGCAGCCAAGGGGGAACCTCTGGGGCCAACGTCCTGACTTTC. The chain combines TRBV4-1 with TRBJ2-6; no firm D call. CDR1 and CDR2 (germline): MGHRA, YSYEKL. Trimming left V 1 base short and J 0 bases short, with 7 bases between. The CDR3 totals 16 residues.